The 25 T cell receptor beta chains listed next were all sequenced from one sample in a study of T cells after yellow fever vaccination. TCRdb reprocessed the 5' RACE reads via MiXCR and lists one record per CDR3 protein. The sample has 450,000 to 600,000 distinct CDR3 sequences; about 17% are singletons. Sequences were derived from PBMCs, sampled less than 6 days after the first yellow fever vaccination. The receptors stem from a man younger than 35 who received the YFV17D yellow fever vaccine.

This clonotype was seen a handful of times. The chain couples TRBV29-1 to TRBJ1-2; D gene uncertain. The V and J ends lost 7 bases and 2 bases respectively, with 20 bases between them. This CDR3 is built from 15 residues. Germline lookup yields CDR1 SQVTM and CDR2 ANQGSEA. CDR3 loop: CSGDPLLGGNYGYTF. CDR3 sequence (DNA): TGCAGCGGTGACCCCCTACTCGGCGGAAACTATGGCTACACCTTC.

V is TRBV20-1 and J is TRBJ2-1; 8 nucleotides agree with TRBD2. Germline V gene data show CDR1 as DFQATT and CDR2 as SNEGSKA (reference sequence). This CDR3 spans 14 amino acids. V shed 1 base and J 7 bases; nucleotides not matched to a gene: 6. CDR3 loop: CSARAGGLNNEQFF. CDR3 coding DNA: TGCAGTGCTAGAGCGGGGGGGCTCAATAATGAGCAGTTCTTC.

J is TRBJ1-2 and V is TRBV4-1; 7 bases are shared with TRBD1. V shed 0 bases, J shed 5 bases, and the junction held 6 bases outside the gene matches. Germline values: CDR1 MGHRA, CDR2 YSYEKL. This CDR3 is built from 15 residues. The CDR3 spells CASSQDTGERYGYTF. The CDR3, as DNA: TGCGCCAGCAGCCAAGATACAGGGGAGAGGTATGGCTACACCTTC.

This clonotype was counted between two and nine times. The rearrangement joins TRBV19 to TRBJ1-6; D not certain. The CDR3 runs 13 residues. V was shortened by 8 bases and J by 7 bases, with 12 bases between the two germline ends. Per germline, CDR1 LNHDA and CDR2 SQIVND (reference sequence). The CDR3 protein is CASSSGLNSPLHF. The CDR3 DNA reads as TGTGCCAGTTCCTCCGGTCTAAATTCACCCCTCCACTTT.

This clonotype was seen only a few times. CDR3 in amino acids: CASSFVSGGGELFF. The CDR3, as DNA: TGTGCCAGCAGCTTTGTATCAGGAGGGGGGGAGCTGTTTTTT. The gene calls are TRBV7-2 and TRBJ2-2; a possible D gene is TRBD2 (6 bases). V was cut by 3 bases and J by 8 bases, with 13 bases left in between. The CDR3 covers 14 residues. Germline V lookup: CDR1 SGHTA, CDR2 FQGNSA.

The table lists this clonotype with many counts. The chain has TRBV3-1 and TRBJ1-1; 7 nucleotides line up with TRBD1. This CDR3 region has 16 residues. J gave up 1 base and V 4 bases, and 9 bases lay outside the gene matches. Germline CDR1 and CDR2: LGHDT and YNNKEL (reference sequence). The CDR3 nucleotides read TGTGCCAGCAGCCCCCTCGGAGCAGGGGGGAACACTGAAGCTTTCTTT. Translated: CASSPLGAGGNTEAFF.

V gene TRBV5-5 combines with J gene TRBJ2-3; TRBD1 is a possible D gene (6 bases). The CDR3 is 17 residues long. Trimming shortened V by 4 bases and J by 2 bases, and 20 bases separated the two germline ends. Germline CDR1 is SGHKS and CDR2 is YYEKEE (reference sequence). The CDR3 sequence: CASSTNRDIFYTDTQYF. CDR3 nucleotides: TGTGCCAGCAGCACCAACCGGGACATCTTCTACACAGATACGCAGTATTTT.

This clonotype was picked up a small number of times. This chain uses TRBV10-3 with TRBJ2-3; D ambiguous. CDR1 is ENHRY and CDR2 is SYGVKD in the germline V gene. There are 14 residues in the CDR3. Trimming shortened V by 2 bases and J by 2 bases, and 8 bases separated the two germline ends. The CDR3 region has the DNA TGTGCCATCAGTGAGGCGGACCACACAGATACGCAGTATTTT. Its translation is CAISEADHTDTQYF.

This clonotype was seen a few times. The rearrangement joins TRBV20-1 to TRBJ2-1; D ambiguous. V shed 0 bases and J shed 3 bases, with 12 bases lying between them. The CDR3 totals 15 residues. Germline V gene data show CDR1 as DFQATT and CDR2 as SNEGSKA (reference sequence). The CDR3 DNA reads TGCAGTGCTAGAGATTTAGTAGTTGACTACAATGAGCAGTTCTTC. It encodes CSARDLVVDYNEQFF.

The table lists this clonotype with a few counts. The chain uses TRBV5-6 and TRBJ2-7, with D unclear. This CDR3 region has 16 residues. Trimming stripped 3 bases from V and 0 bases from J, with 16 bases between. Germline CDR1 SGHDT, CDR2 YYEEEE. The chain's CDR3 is CASSYPPATSSYEQYF. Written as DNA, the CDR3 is TGTGCCAGCAGCTATCCCCCGGCAACGAGCTCCTACGAGCAGTACTTC.

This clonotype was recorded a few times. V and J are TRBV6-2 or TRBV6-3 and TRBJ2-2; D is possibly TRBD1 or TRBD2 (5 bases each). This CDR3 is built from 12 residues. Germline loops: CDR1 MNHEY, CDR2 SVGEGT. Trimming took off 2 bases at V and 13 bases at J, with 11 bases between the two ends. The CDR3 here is CASSYGGSWLFF. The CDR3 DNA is TGTGCCAGCAGTTACGGGGGATCGTGGCTGTTTTTT.

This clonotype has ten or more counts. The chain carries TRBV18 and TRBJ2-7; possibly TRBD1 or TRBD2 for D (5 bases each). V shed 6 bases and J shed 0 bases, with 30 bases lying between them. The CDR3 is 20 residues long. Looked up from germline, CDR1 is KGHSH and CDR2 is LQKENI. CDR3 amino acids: CASSTTGTAPSNQSSYEQYV. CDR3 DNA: TGTGCCAGCTCGACTACCGGGACGGCCCCATCTAACCAGAGCTCCTACGAGCAGTACGTC.

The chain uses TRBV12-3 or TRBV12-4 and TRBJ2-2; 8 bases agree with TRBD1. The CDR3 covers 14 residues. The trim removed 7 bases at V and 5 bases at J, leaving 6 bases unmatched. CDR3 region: CASTPDRETGELFF. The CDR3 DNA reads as TGTGCCAGCACTCCGGACAGGGAGACCGGGGAGCTGTTTTTT.

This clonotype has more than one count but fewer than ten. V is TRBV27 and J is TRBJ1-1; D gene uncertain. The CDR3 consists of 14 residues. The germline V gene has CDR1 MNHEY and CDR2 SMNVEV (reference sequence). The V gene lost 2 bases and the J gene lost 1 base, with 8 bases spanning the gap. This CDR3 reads CASSLDAGNTEAFF. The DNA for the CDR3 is TGTGCCAGCAGTTTAGATGCCGGGAACACTGAAGCTTTCTTT.

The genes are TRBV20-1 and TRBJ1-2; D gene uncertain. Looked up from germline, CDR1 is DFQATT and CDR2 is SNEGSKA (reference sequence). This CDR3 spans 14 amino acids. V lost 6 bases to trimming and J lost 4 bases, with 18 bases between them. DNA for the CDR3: TGCAGTGCCACTCCCCATTGGGCCGGCTATGGCTACACCTTC. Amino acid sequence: CSATPHWAGYGYTF.

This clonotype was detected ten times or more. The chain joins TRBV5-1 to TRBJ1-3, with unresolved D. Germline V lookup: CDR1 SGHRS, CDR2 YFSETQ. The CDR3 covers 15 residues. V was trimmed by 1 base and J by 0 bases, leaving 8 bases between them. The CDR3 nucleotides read TGCGCCAGCAGCTTGACGGCAAACTCTGGAAACACCATATATTTT. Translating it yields CASSLTANSGNTIYF.

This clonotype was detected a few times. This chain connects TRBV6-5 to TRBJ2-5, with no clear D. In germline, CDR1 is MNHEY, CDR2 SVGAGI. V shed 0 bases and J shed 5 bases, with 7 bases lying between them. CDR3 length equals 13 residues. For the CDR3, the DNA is TGTGCCAGCAGTTACTCTATAGGGGAGACCCAGTACTTC. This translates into CASSYSIGETQYF.

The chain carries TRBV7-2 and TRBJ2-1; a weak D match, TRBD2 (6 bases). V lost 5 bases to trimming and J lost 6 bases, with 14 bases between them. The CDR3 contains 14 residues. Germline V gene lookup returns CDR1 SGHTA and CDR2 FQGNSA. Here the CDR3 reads CASSPQRGVNEQFF. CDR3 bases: TGTGCCAGCAGCCCTCAGCGCGGGGTCAATGAGCAGTTCTTC. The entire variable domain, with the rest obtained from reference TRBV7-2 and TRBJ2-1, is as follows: GAGVSQSPSNKVTEKGKDVELRCDPISGHTALYWYRQSLGQGLEFLIYFQGNSAPDKSGLPSDRFSAERTGGSVSTLTIQRTQQEDSAVYLCASSPQRGVNEQFFGPGTRLTVL.

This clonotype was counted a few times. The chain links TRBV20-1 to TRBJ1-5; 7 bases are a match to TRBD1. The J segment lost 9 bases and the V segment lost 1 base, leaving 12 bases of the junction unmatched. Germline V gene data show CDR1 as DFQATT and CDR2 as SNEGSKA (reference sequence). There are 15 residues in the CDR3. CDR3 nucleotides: TGCAGTGCTAGAGCCGGGACAGCCTCGGCACGGCCCCAGCATTTT. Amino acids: CSARAGTASARPQHF.

CDR3 in amino acids: CASRDRSVTGELFF. CDR3 in DNA: TGTGCCAGCAGGGACAGGTCGGTCACCGGGGAGCTGTTTTTT. The chain is built from TRBV13 and TRBJ2-2, with 7 bases aligning to TRBD1. Unmatched junction bases numbered 5, after V lost 6 bases and J lost 4 bases. CDR1 and CDR2 (germline): PRHDT, FYEKMQ (reference sequence). This CDR3 has 14 amino acids.

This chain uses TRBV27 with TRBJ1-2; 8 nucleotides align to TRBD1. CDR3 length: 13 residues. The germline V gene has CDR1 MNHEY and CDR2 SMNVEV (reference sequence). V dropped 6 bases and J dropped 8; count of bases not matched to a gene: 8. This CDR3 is CASSFGQGRGYTF. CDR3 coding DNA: TGTGCCAGCAGCTTCGGACAGGGTCGGGGCTACACCTTC.

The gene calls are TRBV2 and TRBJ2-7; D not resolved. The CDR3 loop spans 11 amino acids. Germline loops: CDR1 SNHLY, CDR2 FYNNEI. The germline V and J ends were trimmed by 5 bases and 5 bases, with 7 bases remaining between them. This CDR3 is CASSWTDEQYF. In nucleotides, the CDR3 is TGTGCCAGCAGTTGGACGGACGAGCAGTACTTC. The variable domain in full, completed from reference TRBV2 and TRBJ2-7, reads EPEVTQTPSHQVTQMGQEVILRCVPISNHLYFYWYRQILGQKVEFLVSFYNNEISEKSEIFDDQFSVERPDGSNFTLKIRSTKLEDSAMYFCASSWTDEQYFGPGTRLTVT.

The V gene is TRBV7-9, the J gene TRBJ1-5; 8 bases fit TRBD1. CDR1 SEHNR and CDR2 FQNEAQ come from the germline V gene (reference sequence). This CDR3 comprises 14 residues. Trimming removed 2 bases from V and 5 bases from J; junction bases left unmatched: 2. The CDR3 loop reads CASSLNRGDQPQHF. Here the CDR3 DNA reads TGTGCCAGCAGCTTAAACAGGGGGGATCAGCCCCAGCATTTT.

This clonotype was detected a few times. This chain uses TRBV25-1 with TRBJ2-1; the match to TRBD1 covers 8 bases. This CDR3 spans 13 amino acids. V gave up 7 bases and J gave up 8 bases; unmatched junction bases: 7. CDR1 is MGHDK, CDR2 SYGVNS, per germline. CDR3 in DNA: TGTGCCAGCACGAGGGCAGGGGGCTATGAGCAGTTCTTC. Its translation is CASTRAGGYEQFF.

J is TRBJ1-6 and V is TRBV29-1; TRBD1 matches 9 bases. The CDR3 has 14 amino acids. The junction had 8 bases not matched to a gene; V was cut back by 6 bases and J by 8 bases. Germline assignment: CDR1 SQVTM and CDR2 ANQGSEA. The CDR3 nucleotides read TGCAGCGTCTCCTGGGACAGGGACGATTCACCCCTCCACTTT. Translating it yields CSVSWDRDDSPLHF.